Presented here are 32 T cell receptor beta chains from one specimen sequenced in a study of regulatory T cells in long-lasting Graves disease. Time point of the sample: newly diagnosed GD, antithyroid drugs for less than 3 months. PBMC RNA served as the TCR library source. CDR3-region Arm-PCR and iRepertoire HTBI primers produced the TCR beta libraries. TCRdb reprocessed the multiplex PCR reads with MiXCR, giving one entry per CDR3 protein. The sample has roughly 560,000 distinct CDR3 sequences, roughly a sixth seen once. These records were also assigned to another study, of T cells in Graves' hyperthyroidism and ophthalmopathy.

The source material was peripheral blood mononuclear cells (PBMCs), sampled at new diagnosis, from a patient treated with antithyroid drugs. These receptors originate from a woman aged 40-60 years with Graves disease.

As concerns this clonotype: A read error may be the cause here, since a much bigger clone is one base away. CDR3: CASRETGDTEAFF. CDR3 nucleotide sequence: TGCGCCAGCAGGGAGACAGGGGACACTGAAGCTTTCTTT. The chain combines TRBV4-1 with TRBJ1-1; the match to TRBD1 covers 8 bases. Germline lookup yields CDR1 MGHRA and CDR2 YSYEKL. The CDR3 loop spans 13 amino acids. Trimming took 6 bases from V and 3 from J; bases not matched to a gene: 3.

This clonotype was seen a handful of times. This chain uses TRBV12-3 or TRBV12-4 with TRBJ1-3; no clear D gene. Trimming took 7 bases from V and 4 from J, leaving 17 bases between them. The CDR3 is 15 amino acids. As DNA, the CDR3 is TGTGCCAGCACCACTCGGGTCCCTAGAGGAAACACCATATATTTT. Amino acids: CASTTRVPRGNTIYF.

V gene TRBV19 combines with J gene TRBJ2-3; TRBD1 matches 7 bases. The germline V gene encodes CDR1 LNHDA and CDR2 SQIVND (reference sequence). This CDR3 contains 15 residues. The V segment lost 7 bases and the J segment 2 bases; nucleotides outside the gene matches: 9. The CDR3 reads CASNSRQGPTDTQYF. CDR3 bases: TGTGCCAGTAATTCCCGACAGGGCCCCACAGATACGCAGTATTTT.

The J gene is TRBJ1-2, the V gene TRBV6-1; 7 positions agree with TRBD1. This CDR3 has 14 residues. Germline values: CDR1 MNHNS, CDR2 SASEGT. Unmatched junction bases numbered 4, after V lost 6 bases and J lost 0 bases. CDR3 nucleotide sequence: TGTGCCAGCAGACAGGGGCCTACTAACTATGGCTACACCTTC. Its protein product is CASRQGPTNYGYTF.

This clonotype came up many times. This rearrangement joins TRBV27 to TRBJ2-2, with 7 bases matching TRBD2. Germline assignment: CDR1 MNHEY and CDR2 SMNVEV (reference sequence). V lost 4 bases, J lost 3 bases, and 5 bases stayed unmatched. The CDR3 loop spans 15 amino acids. Here the CDR3 reads CASSSVRGDTGELFF. The DNA for the CDR3 is TGTGCCAGCAGTTCCGTACGGGGGGACACCGGGGAGCTGTTTTTT.

This clonotype was seen many times. The rearrangement links TRBV28 to TRBJ1-2; D possibly corresponds to TRBD1 (6 bases). The CDR3 covers 13 residues. Germline lookup yields CDR1 MDHEN and CDR2 SYDVKM. V was clipped by 8 bases and J by 4 bases, with 14 bases between them. CDR3 residues: CASALQGSYGYTF. In nucleotides, the CDR3 is TGTGCCAGCGCGTTACAGGGTTCCTATGGCTACACCTTC.

This clonotype turned up a few times. J is TRBJ1-4 and V is TRBV27, with D unclear. Per germline, CDR1 MNHEY and CDR2 SMNVEV (reference sequence). V dropped 3 bases and J dropped 12 bases, with 14 bases sitting between them. The CDR3 runs to 13 residues. CDR3 in DNA: TGTGCCAGCAGTTTTAGACGCTACCGGGAACTGTTTTTT. Its translation is CASSFRRYRELFF.

This clonotype was found many times. The DNA for the CDR3 is TGCAGTGCTAGACCTAGCGGGCCCACAGATACGCAGTATTTT. Encoded protein: CSARPSGPTDTQYF. The chain has TRBV20-1 and TRBJ2-3, with 8 bases fitting TRBD2. The CDR3 length is 14 residues. J gave up 2 bases and V 2 bases, and 3 bases lay outside the gene matches. Per the germline V gene, CDR1 is DFQATT and CDR2 is SNEGSKA (reference sequence).

This chain uses TRBV5-1 with TRBJ1-2; 9 bases map to TRBD1. The V segment lost 6 bases and the J segment 8 bases; nucleotides outside the gene matches: 11. The germline CDR1 and CDR2 sequences are SGHRS and YFSETQ. The CDR3 is 14 amino acids. In DNA, the CDR3 is TGCGCCAGCACCCCGGGACAGGGTGATTTAGGCTACACCTTC. This translates into CASTPGQGDLGYTF.

The CDR3 loop is CSAREVAGGPRQETQYF. CDR3 in DNA: TGCAGTGCAAGGGAAGTAGCGGGGGGGCCGAGACAAGAGACCCAGTACTTC. The gene calls are TRBV20-1 and TRBJ2-5; 11 bases line up with TRBD2. Trimming removed 6 bases from V and 2 bases from J; junction bases left unmatched: 14. Germline-derived CDR1 and CDR2 are DFQATT and SNEGSKA (reference sequence). This CDR3 comprises 17 residues.

This clonotype has just a few counts. The V call is TRBV6-2 or TRBV6-3, the J call TRBJ2-2; TRBD2 is a possible D gene (7 bases). Per germline, CDR1 MNHEY and CDR2 SVGEGT. The CDR3 has 17 residues. Trimming cost V 4 bases and J 0 bases, with 15 bases left between them. The CDR3 DNA sequence: TGTGCCAGCAGTTCGACATGGGGGGGCGCGAACACCGGGGAGCTGTTTTTT. The encoded protein is CASSSTWGGANTGELFF.

This clonotype has a handful of counts. The chain couples TRBV7-9 to TRBJ2-7; D may be TRBD2 (6 bases). This CDR3 comprises 14 residues. CDR1 and CDR2 from the germline V gene are SEHNR and FQNEAQ (reference sequence). V shed 3 bases and J shed 9 bases, with 18 bases lying between them. DNA of the CDR3: TGTGCCAGCAGCTTGGAGGGGCTCCCAGGTTGGCAGTACTTC. Encoded protein: CASSLEGLPGWQYF.

With regard to this clonotype: A junction end diverges from the germline sequence, so it may reflect a read error. This chain joins TRBV5-8 and TRBJ2-6, with no clear D. The CDR3 length is 15 residues. Per the germline V gene, CDR1 is SGHTS and CDR2 is YDEGEE. In DNA form, the CDR3 reads TGTGCCGGCAGCTGGACGGGCTCTGGGGCCAACGTCCTGACTTTC. This encodes CAGSWTGSGANVLTF.

This clonotype was seen ten or more times. The chain combines TRBV12-3 or TRBV12-4 with TRBJ2-3; D call uncertain. The V end lost 2 bases, the J end lost 6 bases, and 9 bases lay between the germline ends. There are 13 residues in the CDR3. The CDR3 is CASSLRPADTQYF. DNA of the CDR3: TGTGCCAGCAGTTTAAGACCCGCGGATACGCAGTATTTT.

This clonotype showed up many times. The chain employs TRBV5-5 and TRBJ1-1; unclear D gene. Trimming took 1 base from V and 3 from J, leaving 16 bases between them. CDR3 length equals 16 residues. Per germline, CDR1 SGHKS and CDR2 YYEKEE (reference sequence). CDR3 amino acids: CASSLRTGRTYTEAFF. CDR3 sequence (DNA): TGTGCCAGCAGCTTGCGGACCGGACGGACCTACACTGAAGCTTTCTTT.

This chain joins TRBV6-1 and TRBJ2-1, with D tentatively TRBD1 or TRBD2 (6 bases each). The CDR3 extends over 15 amino acids. V lost 7 bases, J lost 6 bases, and 19 bases lay in between. In germline, CDR1 is MNHNS, CDR2 SASEGT. CDR3 protein: CASTLTRGPFNEQFF. CDR3 nucleotides: TGTGCCAGCACTCTAACCCGGGGGCCATTCAATGAGCAGTTCTTC.

The table lists this clonotype with a few counts. The rearrangement uses TRBV7-9 and TRBJ1-1, with 7 positions matching TRBD1. The length of the CDR3 is 13 residues. In germline, CDR1 is SEHNR, CDR2 FQNEAQ (reference sequence). V trimming: 11 bases; J trimming: 2 bases; junction bases outside the gene matches: 8. The CDR3 nucleotides are TGTGCCCAGGGGGGGGGCGGAAACACTGAAGCTTTCTTT. This encodes CAQGGGGNTEAFF.

This chain joins TRBV6-2 or TRBV6-3 and TRBJ2-1; 7 positions match TRBD1. V shed 8 bases, J shed 3 bases, and the junction held 16 bases outside the gene matches. Looked up from germline, CDR1 is MNHEY and CDR2 is SVGEGT. The CDR3 spans 17 residues. CDR3 DNA sequence: TGTGCCAGCGGCGCGGCCGGACAGGCCCCCCACTACAATGAGCAGTTCTTC. It encodes CASGAAGQAPHYNEQFF.

CDR3 coding DNA: TGTGCCAGTAGCTGGGGCGCGGTGGGCACTGAAGCTTTCTTT. This codes for CASSWGAVGTEAFF. V and J are TRBV19 and TRBJ1-1; possibly TRBD1 for D (5 bases). Germline CDR1 is LNHDA and CDR2 is SQIVND (reference sequence). With 6 bases removed from V and 4 bases from J, the gap between germline ends came to 15 bases. CDR3 length equals 14 residues.

This chain joins TRBV4-1 and TRBJ2-3, with D perhaps being TRBD1 or TRBD2 (6 bases each). The V and J ends lost 4 bases and 0 bases respectively, with 14 bases between them. The CDR3 contains 16 residues. Germline assignment: CDR1 MGHRA and CDR2 YSYEKL. This CDR3 reads CASSPLGGASTDTQYF. As DNA, the CDR3 is TGCGCCAGCAGCCCCCTCGGGGGCGCTAGCACAGATACGCAGTATTTT.

The chain couples TRBV5-4 to TRBJ2-7, with 11 bases lining up with TRBD1. V dropped 4 bases and J dropped 2; count of bases not matched to a gene: 5. Germline CDR1 is SGHNT and CDR2 is YYREEE (reference sequence). The CDR3 has 15 residues. The CDR3 bases are TGTGCCAGCAGCATAAGGACAGGGGGCACCTACGAGCAGTACTTC. It specifies CASSIRTGGTYEQYF.

A few counts support this clonotype. The chain recombines TRBV7-9 with TRBJ1-4; D unclear. Germline lookup yields CDR1 SEHNR and CDR2 FQNEAQ (reference sequence). The V and J ends lost 5 bases and 7 bases respectively, with 20 bases between them. The CDR3 loop spans 16 amino acids. CDR3 sequence (DNA): TGTGCCAGCAGCGTACATGACAAGCTACTAGCTGAAAAACTGTTTTTT. Protein: CASSVHDKLLAEKLFF.

This clonotype has only a few counts. The rearrangement uses TRBV4-2 and TRBJ2-1; 11 bases are a match to TRBD2. The CDR3 length is 16 residues. Germline V gene sequence: CDR1 LGHNA, CDR2 YNFKEQ. V shed 4 bases, J shed 6 bases, and the junction held 8 bases outside the gene matches. CDR3: CASSPTLTSGVNEQFF. The CDR3 DNA sequence: TGTGCCAGCAGCCCGACTTTGACTAGCGGGGTCAATGAGCAGTTCTTC.

Note on this clonotype: A much larger clone sits a single nucleotide away, making a read error possible. This rearrangement joins TRBV5-1 to TRBJ2-7; D could derive from TRBD1 or TRBD2 (6 bases each). CDR3 length equals 13 residues. Looked up from germline, CDR1 is SGHRS and CDR2 is YFSETQ. Trimming stripped 5 bases from V and 4 bases from J, with 13 bases between. CDR3 DNA: TGCGCCAGCAGGGGGGGCAGTCATTACGAGCAGTACTTC. This codes for CASRGGSHYEQYF.

There are a few counts of this clonotype. This may stem from a read error, because a much larger clone lies one nucleotide away. V usage is TRBV7-2 and J usage is TRBJ2-1; TRBD2 aligns across 7 bases. This CDR3 spans 13 amino acids. From germline, CDR1 is SGHTA and CDR2 FQGNSA. For the CDR3, the DNA is TGTGCCAGCAGCCCGAGCGGGGAAAATGAGCAGCTCTTC. Translating gives CASSPSGENEQLF.

As to this clonotype: This may be a read error: a much more frequent sequence differs by one nucleotide. The V and J genes are TRBV29-1 and TRBJ1-1; no definite D call. V dropped 3 bases and J dropped 0 bases, with 8 bases sitting between them. The CDR3 spans 13 residues. CDR1 and CDR2 from the germline V gene are SQVTM and ANQGSEA. CDR3 nucleotides: TGCAGCGTTGACCTCGGACTGAACACTGAAGCTTTCTTT. This sequence encodes CSVDLGLNTEAFF.

This clonotype was counted between two and nine times. V and J are TRBV2 and TRBJ2-7; D might be TRBD2 (6 bases). CDR1 is SNHLY, CDR2 FYNNEI, per germline. V lost 11 bases and J 0 bases, leaving 11 bases between the germline ends. The CDR3 runs to 12 residues. The CDR3 nucleotides are TGTGCCGGATCGGGGGACTCCTACGAGCAGTACTTC. It codes for CAGSGDSYEQYF. Combining the CDR3 with reference TRBV2 and TRBJ2-7 gives the whole variable domain EPEVTQTPSHQVTQMGQEVILRCVPISNHLYFYWYRQILGQKVEFLVSFYNNEISEKSEIFDDQFSVERPDGSNFTLKIRSTKLEDSAMYFCAGSGDSYEQYFGPGTRLTVT.

The table lists this clonotype with many counts. V is TRBV6-1 and J is TRBJ1-5; D is undetermined. Trimming took off 5 bases at V and 5 bases at J, with 13 bases between the two ends. The CDR3 length is 14 residues. Per germline, CDR1 MNHNS and CDR2 SASEGT. CDR3 in amino acids: CASSSTVPDQPQHF. Here the CDR3 DNA reads TGTGCCAGCAGTTCCACCGTCCCTGATCAGCCCCAGCATTTT.

The V gene is TRBV29-1, the J gene TRBJ2-1; D gene uncertain. CDR1 is SQVTM, CDR2 ANQGSEA, per germline. V shed 5 bases and J shed 3 bases, with 14 bases lying between them. The CDR3 is made up of 14 amino acids. The CDR3 DNA sequence: TGCAGCGTTCCCGGACCCGGTGGCTACAATGAGCAGTTCTTC. Translation: CSVPGPGGYNEQFF.

About this clonotype itself: This clone may be a read error of a much larger clone one base away. CDR3 nucleotide sequence: TGTGCCAGCAGCCCCAGGGTAGGTTACGGCTACGCCTTC. Translation gives CASSPRVGYGYAF. The chain combines TRBV3-1 with TRBJ1-2; maybe TRBD1 (5 bases). The CDR3 is 13 amino acids. Germline V lookup: CDR1 LGHDT, CDR2 YNNKEL (reference sequence).

This clonotype has just a few counts. V is TRBV10-3 and J is TRBJ2-5; D might be TRBD1 or TRBD2, each matching 6 bases. This CDR3 region has 14 residues. V was pared by 6 bases and J by 1 base, with 12 bases between. Per germline, CDR1 ENHRY and CDR2 SYGVKD. The CDR3 protein is CAISPKGGQETQYF. The CDR3 coding sequence is TGTGCCATCAGCCCGAAGGGGGGCCAAGAGACCCAGTACTTC.

V gene TRBV10-3 combines with J gene TRBJ2-5, with TRBD2 matching over 13 bases. The J segment lost 0 bases and the V segment lost 4 bases, leaving 2 bases of the junction unmatched. Germline-derived CDR1 and CDR2 are ENHRY and SYGVKD. CDR3 length: 16 residues. CDR3 nucleotide sequence: TGTGCCATCAGTGGCGGACTAGCGGGGGACCAAGAGACCCAGTACTTC. The encoded protein is CAISGGLAGDQETQYF.